These 22 T cell receptor beta chains came from one sample sequenced in a study of T cell clonality in common variable immunodeficiency. Generated by immunoSEQ multiplex PCR, the TCRdb table keeps only in-frame clones and is missing some. Recorded here are tens of thousands of clones, none singletons. Sequenced material: peripheral blood mononuclear cells. The receptors derive from a person aged 18 to 70 in good health.

This clone was recorded at least ten times. The CDR3 end is not reached by the read, which stops 3 residues before it; the germline J gene fills it in. The chain joins TRBV5-6 to TRBJ1-1; no definite D call. Germline V gives CDR1 SGHDT, CDR2 YYEEEE. V lost 0 bases to trimming and J lost 2 bases, with 8 bases between them. This CDR3 region has 14 residues. CDR3 sequence reads: CASSLARKNTEAFF. The DNA read from the CDR3 is TGTGCCAGCAGCTTGGCTCGTAAAAACACTGAA.

This clone was seen at least ten times. Read coverage stops 3 residues before the CDR3 terminus; the germline J gene supplies the remainder. The chain couples TRBV12-5 to TRBJ2-2; 14 nucleotides align to TRBD2. CDR1 LGHNT and CDR2 FRNRAP come from the germline V gene. The CDR3 consists of 19 residues. The junction had 13 bases not matched to a gene; V was cut back by 6 bases and J by 4 bases. The CDR3 sequence is CASGRTGTSGSLPTGELFF. CDR3 DNA, as far as it was read: TGTGCTAGTGGCCGGACCGGGACTAGCGGGAGCCTACCCACCGGGGAG.

This clone has a count of ten or more. Read data end 3 residues before the CDR3 end; the end is taken from the germline J gene. The chain couples TRBV28 to TRBJ2-3, with 14 bases identical to TRBD2. The V gene's germline CDR1 is MDHEN and CDR2 SYDVKM. This CDR3 has 16 amino acids. V lost 5 bases, J lost 2 bases, and 3 bases stayed unmatched. The CDR3 here is CASSGLAGGATDTQYF. The sequenced part of the CDR3 DNA is TGTGCCAGCAGTGGACTAGCGGGAGGCGCCACAGATACG.

This clone was detected ten times or more. The read ends 3 residues early relative to the CDR3; the germline J gene fills the gap. This chain uses TRBV5-4 with TRBJ1-2, with TRBD1 matching over 10 bases. V was clipped by 5 bases and J by 2 bases; unmatched bases: 6. This CDR3 is 15 amino acids long. Germline CDR1 is SGHNT and CDR2 is YYREEE (reference sequence). CDR3 in amino acids: CASRTGTGVNYGYTF. The sequenced part of the CDR3 DNA is TGTGCCAGCAGAACCGGGACAGGGGTAAACTATGGC.

Ten or more counts support this clone. The sequence runs out 3 residues before the end of the CDR3; the remainder is reconstructed from the germline J gene. This chain joins TRBV5-4 and TRBJ2-1, with 7 positions matching TRBD2. The CDR3 is 15 residues long. The V gene's germline CDR1 is SGHNT and CDR2 YYREEE (reference sequence). Trimming at V came to 0 bases and at J to 5 bases, leaving 5 bases not matched to a gene. Incomplete CDR3 DNA: TGTGCCAGCAGCTTGGTAGCGGGCGCTAACAATGAG. Protein product: CASSLVAGANNE. Given in full, the CDR3 is CASSLVAGANNEQFF.

This clone appeared many times. The read is 3 residues too short to cover the CDR3 end, so that end is filled in from the germline J gene. The rearrangement links TRBV10-3 to TRBJ1-2, with D possibly matching TRBD1 (5 bases). Germline V gives CDR1 ENHRY, CDR2 SYGVKD. This CDR3 is 13 amino acids long. The ends were cut back, 6 bases at V and 3 bases at J, with 11 bases in the middle. This CDR3 is CAIREPGDYGYTF. The DNA read from the CDR3 is TGTGCCATCAGGGAGCCGGGGGACTATGGC.

This clone was seen many times. The sequence runs out 3 residues before the end of the CDR3; the remainder is reconstructed from the germline J gene. The chain employs TRBV29-1 and TRBJ2-3; 7 bases map to TRBD2. From germline, CDR1 is SQVTM and CDR2 ANQGSEA. Trimming cost V 0 bases and J 4 bases; bases outside gene matches: 13. The length of the CDR3 is 17 residues. The CDR3 loop reads CSVEDPGGRGRADTQYF. Partial CDR3 DNA: TGCAGCGTTGAAGATCCCGGCGGGAGAGGGCGGGCAGATACG.

This clone has at least ten counts. The sequence runs out 3 residues before the end of the CDR3; the remainder is reconstructed from the germline J gene. The chain is built from TRBV30 and TRBJ1-2, with TRBD1 matching over 9 bases. Trimming at V came to 6 bases and at J to 6 bases, leaving 5 bases not matched to a gene. CDR1 and CDR2 from the germline V gene are GTSNPN and SVGIG (reference sequence). There are 12 residues in the CDR3. The CDR3 loop is CACIGTGNGYTF. The CDR3 bases that were read are TGTGCCTGTATTGGGACAGGGAATGGC.

This clone was detected ten times or more. The read falls 3 residues short of the CDR3 end, and the missing part is taken from the germline J gene. The V gene is TRBV7-9, the J gene TRBJ2-5; perhaps TRBD2 as D (6 bases). The ends were cut back, 5 bases at V and 1 base at J, with 11 bases in the middle. Per germline, CDR1 SEHNR and CDR2 FQNEAQ (reference sequence). This CDR3 is built from 14 residues. The CDR3 region is CASSHTSPQETQYF. CDR3 DNA (partial): TGTGCCAGCAGCCATACTAGCCCCCAAGAGACC.

The table lists this clone with many counts. The CDR3 spells CASRNGTNTGELFF. The sequenced part of the CDR3 DNA is TGCGCCAGCAGGAACGGTACGAACACCGGGGAG. J is TRBJ2-2 and V is TRBV5-1; D is undetermined. The CDR3 goes on 3 residues after the read ends, and that part is filled in from the germline J gene. Germline assignment: CDR1 SGHRS and CDR2 YFSETQ. Between the trimmed V and J ends, which lost 5 bases and 0 bases, there was a span of 8 bases. CDR3 length: 14 amino acids.

This clone has at least ten counts. Read coverage stops 3 residues before the CDR3 terminus; the germline J gene supplies the remainder. The chain has TRBV5-4 and TRBJ2-2; 9 bases fit TRBD2. The CDR3 has 15 residues. Germline assignment: CDR1 SGHNT and CDR2 YYREEE (reference sequence). Unmatched junction bases numbered 4, after V lost 3 bases and J lost 4 bases. This chain's CDR3 is CASSSGTSLTGELFF. The CDR3 bases that were read are TGTGCCAGCAGCTCCGGGACTAGCCTCACCGGGGAG.

This clone was recorded many times. The read comes to an end 3 residues before the CDR3 does, leaving the germline J gene to fill in the end. The chain links TRBV11-2 to TRBJ2-7; 9 bases match TRBD1. V was clipped by 5 bases and J by 6 bases; unmatched bases: 5. The CDR3 contains 13 residues. The germline V gene has CDR1 SGHAT and CDR2 FQNNGV. The CDR3: CASSRDRVGEQYF. The CDR3 DNA, read in part, is TGTGCCAGCAGCCGGGACAGGGTGGGCGAG.

This clone was picked up many times. The CDR3 is cut off 3 residues early in the read; its end comes from the germline J gene. The chain has TRBV5-1 and TRBJ2-3; a weak D match, TRBD2 (5 bases). The germline CDR1 and CDR2 sequences are SGHRS and YFSETQ. V was trimmed by 5 bases and J by 5 bases, leaving 15 bases between them. The CDR3 loop spans 14 amino acids. The covered CDR3 bases are TGCGCCAGCAGTGAGGGCAGCGGCGGAGATACG. Amino acids: CASSEGSGGDT. The entire CDR3 protein is CASSEGSGGDTQYF.

The table lists this clone with many counts. The read ends 3 residues early relative to the CDR3; the germline J gene fills the gap. The V call is TRBV30, the J call TRBJ2-7, with 13 nucleotides matching TRBD2. The V gene end was trimmed by 0 bases and the J gene end by 0 bases; junction bases not matched to a gene: 11. CDR1 and CDR2 (germline): GTSNPN, SVGIG (reference sequence). This CDR3 is built from 19 residues. CDR3 loop: CAWSVGRTSGSPSSYEQYF. The covered CDR3 bases are TGTGCCTGGAGTGTTGGTCGGACTAGCGGGAGCCCCAGCTCCTACGAG. The full variable domain, its missing parts supplied by reference TRBV30 and TRBJ2-7, is SQTIHQWPATLVQPVGSPLSLECTVEGTSNPNLYWYRQAAGRGLQLLFYSVGIGQISSEVPQNLSASRPQDRQFILSSKKLLLSDSGFYLCAWSVGRTSGSPSSYEQYFGPGTRLTVT.

In its sample, this clone was seen many times. The CDR3 end falls 3 residues outside the read, so it is completed with the germline J gene. The V call is TRBV4-1, the J call TRBJ2-7; 9 nucleotides match TRBD2. The CDR3 is 15 amino acids. J was trimmed by 2 bases and V by 3 bases; bases with no gene match: 5. Germline CDR1 and CDR2: MGHRA and YSYEKL. Incomplete CDR3 DNA: TGCGCCAGCAGCCATCCGACTAGCGGAACCTACGAG. As protein: CASSHPTSGTYE. The complete CDR3 reads CASSHPTSGTYEQYF.

This clone has ten or more counts. The read terminates 3 residues before the CDR3 end, so the remaining end is supplied by the germline J gene. The chain uses TRBV5-1 and TRBJ2-3; the D gene is possibly TRBD2 (6 bases). Trimming shortened V by 1 base and J by 5 bases, and 17 bases separated the two germline ends. Per the germline V gene, CDR1 is SGHRS and CDR2 is YFSETQ. This CDR3 contains 16 residues. CDR3 residues: CASSLPLSGGRDTQYF. The sequenced part of the CDR3 DNA is TGCGCCAGCAGCTTGCCCCTTAGCGGAGGTAGAGATACG.

This clone was seen many times. The read falls 3 residues short of the CDR3 end, and the missing part is taken from the germline J gene. The gene calls are TRBV5-1 and TRBJ1-1, with 7 nucleotides matching TRBD1. The CDR3 loop spans 14 amino acids. CDR1 and CDR2 from the germline V gene are SGHRS and YFSETQ. V shed 4 bases and J 0 bases; nucleotides not matched to a gene: 3. CDR3 bases read: TGCGCCAGCAGCCCTACAGGGGTGAACACTGAA. This sequence encodes CASSPTGVNTE. The full CDR3 protein reads CASSPTGVNTEAFF.

This clone has a count of ten or more. The missing CDR3 end, 3 residues past where the read stops, is filled in from the germline J gene. The rearrangement links TRBV28 to TRBJ2-7; D is possibly TRBD1 (6 bases). CDR1 and CDR2 (germline): MDHEN, SYDVKM. This CDR3 has 15 amino acids. Trimming stripped 6 bases from V and 2 bases from J, with 17 bases between. The CDR3 loop is CASRPTPGHPYEQYF. Partial CDR3 DNA: TGTGCCAGCAGGCCCACCCCGGGACACCCCTACGAG.

At least ten counts were recorded for this clone. The read is 3 residues too short to cover the CDR3 end, so that end is filled in from the germline J gene. This rearrangement joins TRBV9 to TRBJ2-6, with D unclear. Deletions cut 4 bases from V and 2 bases from J, with 19 bases between. Germline CDR1 reads SGDLS; CDR2 reads YYNGEE. The CDR3 length is 18 residues. CDR3 DNA, as far as it was read: TGTGCCAGCAGCTTTAGTGTGGCTAGATGGGCTGGGGCCAACGTC. Protein sequence: CASSFSVARWAGANV. The full CDR3 reads CASSFSVARWAGANVLTF. Together with reference TRBV9 and TRBJ2-6, the CDR3 gives the full variable domain: DSGVTQTPKHLITATGQRVTLRCSPRSGDLSVYWYQQSLDQGLQFLIQYYNGEERAKGNILERFSAQQFPDLHSELNLSSLELGDSALYFCASSFSVARWAGANVLTFGAGSRLTVL.

This clone was counted ten times or more. The read terminates 3 residues ahead of where the CDR3 ends, so the germline J gene completes it. V gene TRBV12-3 or TRBV12-4 combines with J gene TRBJ2-3; D is perhaps TRBD1 (8 bases). The CDR3 extends over 13 amino acids. V lost 7 bases and J lost 4, with 12 bases in between. CDR3 DNA, as far as it was read: TGTGCCAGCAACAGGGGGGGGGCAGATACG. Translating gives CASNRGGADT. The entire CDR3 reads CASNRGGADTQYF.

This clone has at least ten counts. The CDR3 extends 3 residues past the end of the read, so its final part is completed from the germline J gene. This chain uses TRBV18 with TRBJ2-7; 10 nucleotides line up with TRBD2. The ends lost 6 bases at V and 6 bases at J; junction bases unmatched: 14. The CDR3 is 16 residues long. Per germline, CDR1 KGHSH and CDR2 LQKENI. CDR3 loop: CASSPKYVLAGVEQYF. The sequenced part of the CDR3 DNA is TGTGCCAGCTCTCCGAAGTACGTCCTAGCGGGAGTCGAG.

In this sample, this clone turned up many times. The CDR3 end falls 3 residues outside the read, so it is completed with the germline J gene. The chain links TRBV5-1 to TRBJ1-4, with TRBD1 as a possible D gene (5 bases). The CDR3 totals 15 residues. In germline, CDR1 is SGHRS, CDR2 YFSETQ. Between the trimmed V and J ends, which lost 3 bases and 7 bases, there was a span of 16 bases. This chain's CDR3 is CASSWDGGIGEKLFF. The CDR3 DNA, read in part, is TGCGCCAGCAGCTGGGACGGGGGGATAGGTGAAAAA.